The 5 T cell receptor beta chains in this list originate from one sample, sequenced in a study of regulatory T cells in long-lasting Graves disease. HTBI primers from iRepertoire and Arm-PCR of CDR3 regions yielded the TCR beta libraries. TCRdb re-called the multiplex PCR reads through MiXCR, storing one row per CDR3 protein. Here the sample spans 400,000 to 450,000 distinct CDR3 sequences, approximately 15% being singletons. Time point defined: newly diagnosed GD, antithyroid drugs for less than 3 months. PBMCs provided the RNA from which the TCR library was made. These same data were also listed under a study on T cells in Graves' hyperthyroidism and ophthalmopathy.

The starting material was peripheral blood mononuclear cells (PBMCs), obtained at new diagnosis, from a patient treated with antithyroid drugs. The receptors derive from a woman aged 25 to 39 with Graves disease.

In its sample, this clonotype was seen many times. The chain joins TRBV3-1 to TRBJ2-7, with D possibly being TRBD1 (5 bases). The germline CDR1 and CDR2 sequences are LGHDT and YNNKEL (reference sequence). This CDR3 contains 14 residues. V gave up 0 bases and J gave up 7 bases, with 13 bases separating them. The DNA of the CDR3 is TGTGCCAGCAGCCAAGATGGGGCTGGCTGGGAGCAGTACTTC. It yields the protein CASSQDGAGWEQYF.

The CDR3 sequence is CSVRSEGNQPQHF. CDR3 nucleotides: TGCAGCGTTAGGTCGGAAGGGAATCAGCCCCAGCATTTT. The rearrangement links TRBV29-1 to TRBJ1-5; D gene ambiguous. Trimming took off 5 bases at V and 4 bases at J, with 12 bases between the two ends. The CDR3 is made up of 13 amino acids. From germline, CDR1 is SQVTM and CDR2 ANQGSEA.

The chain couples TRBV11-2 to TRBJ2-3, with TRBD2 matching 10 bases. The CDR3 totals 20 residues. Germline V gene lookup returns CDR1 SGHAT and CDR2 FQNNGV. The junction had 19 bases not matched to a gene; V was cut back by 6 bases and J by 1 base. CDR3 in amino acids: CASSFTGASGSFWGTDTQYF. The CDR3 DNA reads TGTGCCAGCAGTTTCACGGGGGCTAGCGGGAGTTTCTGGGGCACAGATACGCAGTATTTT.

This clonotype was counted many times. The chain recombines TRBV10-3 with TRBJ2-1; 10 bases match TRBD2. The germline V gene encodes CDR1 ENHRY and CDR2 SYGVKD. This CDR3 has 15 amino acids. After removal of 11 bases from V and 6 bases from J, the junction contained 13 bases not matched to a gene. CDR3 sequence: CASQSGTSGANEQFF. CDR3 bases: TGTGCCTCCCAGTCCGGAACTAGCGGGGCCAATGAGCAGTTCTTC.

This clonotype has a count of ten or more. The chain carries TRBV2 and TRBJ1-1; D gene ambiguous. The CDR3 loop spans 13 amino acids. Trimming took 2 bases from V and 12 from J, leaving 16 bases between them. The germline CDR1 and CDR2 sequences are SNHLY and FYNNEI. CDR3 bases: TGTGCCAGCAGTGAATCCGTCTTCTTTCCGACTTTCTTT. It translates to CASSESVFFPTFF. The full variable domain, rest sourced from reference TRBV2 and TRBJ1-1, is EPEVTQTPSHQVTQMGQEVILRCVPISNHLYFYWYRQILGQKVEFLVSFYNNEISEKSEIFDDQFSVERPDGSNFTLKIRSTKLEDSAMYFCASSESVFFPTFFGQGTRLTVV.